Reported below is one T cell receptor beta chain. Its antigen remains unknown. Assay: immunoSEQ multiplex PCR; the TCRdb copy retains only in-frame clones and omits some. This sample has under 200,000 clones, with 91% found just once. The data are from a study of T cell responses to AZD1222 COVID-19 vaccine. In the study overall: Investigators merged groups given second doses at roughly 4 or roughly 12 weeks. Points from the study as a whole: CD4 TCRs linked to vaccination spanned spike, dominating at 160-218 and 743-854. None of the repertoires were sampled until the peak T cell response had passed.

The sample consisted of peripheral blood, taken on day 0 of AZD1222 vaccination. The TCR was taken from an adult in good health.

The CDR3 region is CASSNRQGSGQPQHF. The CDR3 bases are TGTGCCAGTAGTAACCGACAGGGGTCAGGACAGCCCCAGCATTTT. V and J are TRBV19 and TRBJ1-5, with 8 nucleotides matching TRBD1. Germline CDR1 and CDR2: LNHDA and SQIVND (reference sequence). The trim removed 4 bases at V and 7 bases at J, leaving 9 bases unmatched. CDR3 length: 15 residues.